A single sample is the source of the 27 T cell receptor beta chains below, sequenced in a study of cytomegalovirus exposure and HLA in healthy donors. The PCR used 60 Vbeta and 13 Jbeta primers. Repertoires were generated with immunoSEQ multiplex PCR, while TCRdb's copy carries only in-frame clones and drops some. Of 150,000 to 200,000 clones detected, 80% to 90% appear once; the ten largest clones hold approximately 9.4%. The sequencing input was PBMCs. The receptors come from a man between 18 and 35 years old in good health and CMV-seropositive.

The chain recombines TRBV7-3 with TRBJ1-6, with 8 bases that match TRBD1. Germline assignment: CDR1 SGHTA and CDR2 FQGTGA. The CDR3 extends over 15 amino acids. With 4 bases clipped from V and 8 bases from J, the junction kept 7 bases outside the gene matches. The CDR3 loop is CASSSRTGRDSPLHF. CDR3 nucleotides: TGTGCCAGCAGCTCCCGGACAGGGAGGGATTCACCCCTCCACTTT.

A note on this clone: A read error may produce the germline difference seen at one junction end. Other DNA sequences within the sample encode an identical CDR3. The chain is built from TRBV14 and TRBJ2-7; D possibly corresponds to TRBD1 (6 bases). The germline CDR1 and CDR2 sequences are SGHDN and FVKESK. The CDR3 consists of 16 residues. Here the CDR3 DNA reads TGTGCTAGCAGCCAAGCTGGGGCAGGGGCATTCTACGAGCAGTACTTC. Translating gives CASSQAGAGAFYEQYF.

The chain joins TRBV7-8 to TRBJ2-7; the D gene is possibly TRBD2 (5 bases). V shed 1 base and J shed 4 bases, with 11 bases lying between them. The CDR3 contains 14 residues. Per germline, CDR1 SGHVS and CDR2 FQNEAQ. The DNA of the CDR3 is TGTGCCAGCAGCTTAGAATTGGGAGTTTACGAGCAGTACTTC. Amino acids: CASSLELGVYEQYF.

The gene calls are TRBV7-2 and TRBJ2-7, with 8 bases matching TRBD2. CDR1 is SGHTA and CDR2 is FQGNSA in the germline V gene. V shed 2 bases, J shed 3 bases, and the junction held 9 bases outside the gene matches. This CDR3 has 16 amino acids. This chain's CDR3 is CASSLRVGGAGYEQYF. In nucleotides, the CDR3 is TGTGCCAGCAGCTTACGTGTCGGGGGGGCCGGCTACGAGCAGTACTTC.

The chain links TRBV5-6 to TRBJ2-3, with D possibly being TRBD2 (5 bases). Germline V gene sequence: CDR1 SGHDT, CDR2 YYEEEE. This CDR3 spans 14 amino acids. V lost 2 bases, J lost 2 bases, and 9 bases lay in between. The CDR3 DNA reads TGTGCCAGCAGCTTCGGGGAGAACACAGATACGCAGTATTTT. Translated: CASSFGENTDTQYF.

The rearrangement joins TRBV6-6 to TRBJ2-3; 12 nucleotides line up with TRBD2. Germline V gene data show CDR1 as MNHNY and CDR2 as SVGAGI (reference sequence). CDR3 length: 16 residues. V gave up 6 bases and J gave up 0 bases; unmatched junction bases: 4. CDR3 bases: TGTGCCAGCAGAGACGGGACTAGCGGGAGCACAGATACGCAGTATTTT. Translating gives CASRDGTSGSTDTQYF.

The table lists this clone with a count of one. This rearrangement joins TRBV7-9 to TRBJ1-4; no clear D. Germline lookup yields CDR1 SEHNR and CDR2 FQNEAQ (reference sequence). V was cut by 2 bases and J by 0 bases, with 13 bases left in between. The CDR3 contains 17 residues. The CDR3 DNA sequence: TGTGCCAGCAGCTTATGGGCCCTGACATCAACTAATGAAAAACTGTTTTTT. Translation: CASSLWALTSTNEKLFF.

The chain recombines TRBV4-1 with TRBJ2-7, with D unclear. The CDR3 spans 16 residues. V dropped 0 bases and J dropped 6 bases, with 18 bases sitting between them. Germline CDR1 is MGHRA and CDR2 is YSYEKL. This CDR3 is CASSQDGADTDLEQYF. For the CDR3, the DNA is TGCGCCAGCAGCCAAGACGGCGCGGATACCGATCTCGAGCAGTACTTC.

About this clone itself: A junction end diverges from the germline sequence, so it may reflect a read error. V and J are TRBV5-1 and TRBJ2-7, with D possibly TRBD2 on 5 matching bases. CDR1 and CDR2 (germline): SGHRS, YFSETQ. The CDR3 runs 14 residues. Here the CDR3 reads CASSLEVGSYERYF. CDR3 DNA: TGCGCCAGCAGCTTGGAAGTAGGGAGCTACGAGCGGTACTTC.

The chain is built from TRBV7-9 and TRBJ1-4, with TRBD1 identical over 10 bases. With 8 bases clipped from V and 8 bases from J, the junction kept 5 bases outside the gene matches. CDR3 length: 13 residues. CDR1 is SEHNR, CDR2 FQNEAQ, per germline (reference sequence). The CDR3 nucleotides read TGTGCCAGCGGCTCGACAGGGGGCGAAAAACTGTTTTTT. Protein product: CASGSTGGEKLFF.

This chain uses TRBV30 with TRBJ1-2; TRBD1 is a possible D gene (5 bases). This CDR3 has 13 amino acids. V lost 4 bases and J 8 bases, leaving 17 bases between the germline ends. Germline-derived CDR1 and CDR2 are GTSNPN and SVGIG (reference sequence). Written as DNA, the CDR3 is TGTGCCTGGACCCCCCCCCAGGGAAACGGCTACACCTTC. Its translation: CAWTPPQGNGYTF.

The chain carries TRBV4-3 and TRBJ2-7, with TRBD2 matching 11 bases. The junction had 9 bases not matched to a gene; V was cut back by 1 base and J by 4 bases. The CDR3 extends over 17 amino acids. CDR1 is LGHNA, CDR2 YSLEER, per germline. For the CDR3, the DNA is TGCGCCAGCAGCCAAGTTCTAGCGGGGGGCGGTTATTACGAGCAGTACTTC. It yields the protein CASSQVLAGGGYYEQYF.

The V call is TRBV7-3, the J call TRBJ2-2; D may be TRBD1 (5 bases). The CDR3 loop spans 16 amino acids. Germline assignment: CDR1 SGHTA and CDR2 FQGTGA. V lost 5 bases to trimming and J lost 2 bases, with 15 bases between them. CDR3 bases: TGTGCCAGCAGCCCCCGTGCAGGGCTAAACACCGGGGAGCTGTTTTTT. Translating it yields CASSPRAGLNTGELFF.

Only a few counts were recorded for this clone. V gene TRBV7-9 combines with J gene TRBJ1-1; 7 bases are shared with TRBD1. Trimming at V came to 4 bases and at J to 4 bases, leaving 3 bases not matched to a gene. This CDR3 region has 13 residues. From germline, CDR1 is SEHNR and CDR2 FQNEAQ (reference sequence). This chain's CDR3 is CASSYQGGTEAFF. In DNA, the CDR3 is TGTGCCAGCAGCTATCAGGGGGGCACTGAAGCTTTCTTT.

The J gene is TRBJ1-1, the V gene TRBV13; TRBD1 is a possible D gene (6 bases). Per germline, CDR1 PRHDT and CDR2 FYEKMQ (reference sequence). V was clipped by 5 bases and J by 5 bases, with 9 bases between them. The CDR3 totals 12 residues. The CDR3 DNA reads TGTGCCAGCAGCGCAGGGACAACTGAAGCTTTCTTT. Translated, it gives CASSAGTTEAFF.

CDR3 sequence: CATRYRDRGTDTQYF. As DNA, the CDR3 is TGTGCCACCAGGTACCGGGACAGGGGCACAGATACGCAGTATTTT. The chain carries TRBV2 and TRBJ2-3; TRBD1 matches 9 bases. The V gene's germline CDR1 is SNHLY and CDR2 FYNNEI. This CDR3 contains 15 residues. The ends lost 10 bases at V and 1 base at J; junction bases unmatched: 9.

The chain joins TRBV6-5 to TRBJ2-1; 8 bases are a match to TRBD1. This CDR3 has 14 residues. V was clipped by 4 bases and J by 8 bases; unmatched bases: 7. Germline assignment: CDR1 MNHEY and CDR2 SVGAGI. In DNA form, the CDR3 reads TGTGCCAGCAGTTCCCGGGACAGGTACCATGAGCAGTTCTTC. It encodes CASSSRDRYHEQFF.

The rearrangement joins TRBV9 to TRBJ2-3, with 9 bases identical to TRBD2. Germline CDR1 is SGDLS and CDR2 is YYNGEE. With V trimmed by 1 base and J by 3 bases, 6 bases remained unmatched. There are 16 residues in the CDR3. The CDR3 DNA follows: TGTGCCAGCAGCGTACTTGCGGGGGGGCTTACAGATACGCAGTATTTT. This codes for CASSVLAGGLTDTQYF.

J is TRBJ1-5 and V is TRBV29-1; 9 bases are a match to TRBD1. The CDR3 runs to 14 residues. Unmatched junction bases numbered 8, after V lost 5 bases and J lost 6 bases. The germline gives CDR1 SQVTM, CDR2 ANQGSEA. The CDR3 protein is CSVSEGTGSQPQHF. The CDR3, as DNA: TGCAGCGTTTCTGAAGGGACAGGGAGTCAGCCCCAGCATTTT.

The chain joins TRBV27 to TRBJ2-5; tentative D call: TRBD2 (6 bases). CDR3 length: 14 amino acids. The V gene's germline CDR1 is MNHEY and CDR2 SMNVEV (reference sequence). V lost 6 bases to trimming and J lost 6 bases, with 17 bases between them. Here the CDR3 reads CASSSFEGGKTQYF. The CDR3 DNA sequence: TGTGCCAGCAGCTCCTTCGAGGGCGGGAAGACCCAGTACTTC.

V usage is TRBV10-1 and J usage is TRBJ2-5, with 9 bases that match TRBD2. CDR1 is WNHNN and CDR2 is SYGVQD in the germline V gene (reference sequence). The CDR3 is made up of 13 amino acids. Germline trimming cut 5 bases from V and 3 bases from J; bases unmatched to any gene: 1. In nucleotides, the CDR3 is TGCGCCAGCAGTAAGCGGGGGGAAGAGACCCAGTACTTC. This codes for CASSKRGEETQYF.

Worth noting for this clone: This CDR3 is also generated by other DNA sequences in the sample. V is TRBV12-5 and J is TRBJ1-5, with D possibly TRBD1 on 5 matching bases. Germline V gives CDR1 LGHNT, CDR2 FRNRAP. V was trimmed by 0 bases and J by 7 bases, leaving 7 bases between them. This CDR3 is 13 amino acids long. This CDR3 reads CASGLVRGQPQHF. CDR3 in DNA: TGTGCTAGTGGTTTGGTTAGGGGCCAGCCCCAGCATTTT.

This clone was detected only once. The chain employs TRBV27 and TRBJ2-7; 12 bases map to TRBD2. CDR1 and CDR2 (germline): MNHEY, SMNVEV (reference sequence). CDR3 length equals 16 residues. V was clipped by 2 bases and J by 2 bases; unmatched bases: 4. The CDR3 nucleotides are TGTGCCAGCAGTTTAACCGGACTAGCGGGGACCTACGAGCAGTACTTC. Translated, it gives CASSLTGLAGTYEQYF.

The genes are TRBV11-2 and TRBJ2-3; D gene ambiguous. CDR3 length equals 16 residues. The germline CDR1 and CDR2 sequences are SGHAT and FQNNGV. Between the trimmed V and J ends, which lost 1 base and 1 base, there was a span of 12 bases. The CDR3 loop is CASSLAPNRGTDTQYF. CDR3 DNA sequence: TGTGCCAGCAGCTTAGCCCCGAACCGGGGCACAGATACGCAGTATTTT. The whole variable domain, remainder taken from reference TRBV11-2 and TRBJ2-3, is EAGVAQSPRYKIIEKRQSVAFWCNPISGHATLYWYQQILGQGPKLLIQFQNNGVVDDSQLPKDRFSAERLKGVDSTLKIQPAKLEDSAVYLCASSLAPNRGTDTQYFGPGTRLTVL.

CDR3 sequence reads: CASSQDQGAHTGELFF. The CDR3 region has the DNA TGCGCCAGCAGCCAAGATCAGGGCGCCCACACCGGGGAGCTGTTTTTT. J is TRBJ2-2 and V is TRBV4-3, with D possibly being TRBD1 (5 bases). V lost 0 bases, J lost 3 bases, and 11 bases lay in between. CDR3 length: 16 amino acids. Germline V gene data show CDR1 as LGHNA and CDR2 as YSLEER.

The chain links TRBV4-1 to TRBJ1-2; 9 bases match TRBD1. There are 20 residues in the CDR3. Losses at the gene ends were 1 base for V and 8 bases for J; bases not matched to a gene: 23. Germline-derived CDR1 and CDR2 are MGHRA and YSYEKL. The CDR3 DNA reads TGCGCCAGCAGCCAAGTCCGGCGTGGGACAGGGCTTTTCATAGAAGGGGGCTACACCTTC. Protein sequence: CASSQVRRGTGLFIEGGYTF.

About this clone: The identical CDR3 is also encoded by other nucleotide sequences in the sample. The rearrangement links TRBV11-2 to TRBJ2-1, with D tentatively TRBD2 (7 bases). V lost 5 bases and J 2 bases, leaving 16 bases between the germline ends. Germline V gives CDR1 SGHAT, CDR2 FQNNGV. The CDR3 is 16 amino acids. CDR3 sequence (DNA): TGTGCCAGCAGCGACTGGGCGGGGGCCACCTACAATGAGCAGTTCTTC. Translation: CASSDWAGATYNEQFF.